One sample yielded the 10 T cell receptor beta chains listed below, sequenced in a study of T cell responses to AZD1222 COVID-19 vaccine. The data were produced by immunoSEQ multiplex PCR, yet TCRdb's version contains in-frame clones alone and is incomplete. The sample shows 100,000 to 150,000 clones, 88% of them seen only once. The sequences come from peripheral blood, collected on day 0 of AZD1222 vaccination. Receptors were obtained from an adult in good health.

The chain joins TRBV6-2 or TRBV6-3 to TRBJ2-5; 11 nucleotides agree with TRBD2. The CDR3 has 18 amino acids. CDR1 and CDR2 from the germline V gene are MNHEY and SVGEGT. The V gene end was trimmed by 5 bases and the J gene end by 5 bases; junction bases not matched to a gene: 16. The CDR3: CASSHPTLAGGGEETQYF. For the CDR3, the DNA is TGTGCCAGCAGTCACCCCACTCTAGCGGGAGGAGGGGAGGAGACCCAGTACTTC.

CDR3 bases: TGCGCCAGCAGCTTGACAGGGGGGACGAACACCGGGGAGCTGTTTTTT. Translation gives CASSLTGGTNTGELFF. The rearrangement links TRBV5-1 to TRBJ2-2, with TRBD1 matching 8 bases. After removal of 1 base from V and 0 bases from J, the junction contained 2 bases not matched to a gene. Per the germline V gene, CDR1 is SGHRS and CDR2 is YFSETQ. The CDR3 is 16 residues long.

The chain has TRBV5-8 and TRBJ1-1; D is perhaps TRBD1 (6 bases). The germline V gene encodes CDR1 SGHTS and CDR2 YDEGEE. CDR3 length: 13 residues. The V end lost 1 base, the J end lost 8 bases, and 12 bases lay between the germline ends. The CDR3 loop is CASSLLQGTEAFF. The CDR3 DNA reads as TGTGCCAGCAGCTTGCTGCAGGGGACCGAAGCTTTCTTT.

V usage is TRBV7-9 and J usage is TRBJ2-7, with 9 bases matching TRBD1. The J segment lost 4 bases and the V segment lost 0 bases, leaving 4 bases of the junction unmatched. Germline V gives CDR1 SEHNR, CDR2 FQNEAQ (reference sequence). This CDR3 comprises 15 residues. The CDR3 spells CASSLATGGEYEQYF. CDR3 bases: TGTGCCAGCAGCTTAGCGACAGGGGGAGAATACGAGCAGTACTTC.

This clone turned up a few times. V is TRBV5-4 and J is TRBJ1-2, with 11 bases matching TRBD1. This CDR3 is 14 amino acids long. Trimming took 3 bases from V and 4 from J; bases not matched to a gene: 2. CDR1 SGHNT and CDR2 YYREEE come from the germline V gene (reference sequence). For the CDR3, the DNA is TGTGCCAGCAGCTCCGGACAGGGGGCCTATGGCTACACCTTC. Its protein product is CASSSGQGAYGYTF. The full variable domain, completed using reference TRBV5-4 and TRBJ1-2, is ETGVTQSPTHLIKTRGQQVTLRCSSQSGHNTVSWYQQALGQGPQFIFQYYREEENGRGNFPPRFSGLQFPNYSSELNVNALELDDSALYLCASSSGQGAYGYTFGSGTRLTVV.

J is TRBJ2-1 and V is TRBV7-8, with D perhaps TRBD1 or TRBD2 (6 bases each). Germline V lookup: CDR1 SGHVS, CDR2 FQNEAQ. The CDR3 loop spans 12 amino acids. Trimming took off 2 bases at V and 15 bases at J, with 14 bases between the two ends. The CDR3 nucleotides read TGTGCCAGCAGCTTATCTGACGGGGGCCCGTTCTTC. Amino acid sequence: CASSLSDGGPFF.

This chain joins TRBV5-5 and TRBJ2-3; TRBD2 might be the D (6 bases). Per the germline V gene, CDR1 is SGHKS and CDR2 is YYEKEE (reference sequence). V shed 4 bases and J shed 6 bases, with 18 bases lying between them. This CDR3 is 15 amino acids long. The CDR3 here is CASSLPGPGGDTQYF. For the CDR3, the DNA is TGTGCCAGCAGCCTACCGGGACCAGGAGGGGATACGCAGTATTTT.

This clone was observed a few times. CDR3 loop: CSVEEGTVAGYTF. The CDR3 nucleotides are TGCAGCGTTGAAGAGGGGACAGTCGCTGGCTACACCTTC. The V gene is TRBV29-1, the J gene TRBJ1-2, with 7 positions matching TRBD1. After removal of 0 bases from V and 7 bases from J, the junction contained 5 bases not matched to a gene. This CDR3 region has 13 residues. The V gene's germline CDR1 is SQVTM and CDR2 ANQGSEA.

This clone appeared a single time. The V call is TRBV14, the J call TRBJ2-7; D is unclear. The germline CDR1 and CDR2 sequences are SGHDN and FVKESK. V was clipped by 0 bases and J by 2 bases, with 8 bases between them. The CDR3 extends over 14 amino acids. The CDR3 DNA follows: TGTGCCAGCAGCCAAGATTTACAGACCTACGAGCAGTACTTC. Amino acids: CASSQDLQTYEQYF.

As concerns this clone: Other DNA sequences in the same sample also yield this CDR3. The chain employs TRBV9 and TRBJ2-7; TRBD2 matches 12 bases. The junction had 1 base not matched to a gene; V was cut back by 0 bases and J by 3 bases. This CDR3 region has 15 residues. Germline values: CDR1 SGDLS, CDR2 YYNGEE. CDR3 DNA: TGTGCCAGCAGCGTAGGGACTAGCGGGATCTACGAGCAGTACTTC. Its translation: CASSVGTSGIYEQYF. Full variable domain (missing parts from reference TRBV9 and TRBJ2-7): DSGVTQTPKHLITATGQRVTLRCSPRSGDLSVYWYQQSLDQGLQFLIQYYNGEERAKGNILERFSAQQFPDLHSELNLSSLELGDSALYFCASSVGTSGIYEQYFGPGTRLTVT.